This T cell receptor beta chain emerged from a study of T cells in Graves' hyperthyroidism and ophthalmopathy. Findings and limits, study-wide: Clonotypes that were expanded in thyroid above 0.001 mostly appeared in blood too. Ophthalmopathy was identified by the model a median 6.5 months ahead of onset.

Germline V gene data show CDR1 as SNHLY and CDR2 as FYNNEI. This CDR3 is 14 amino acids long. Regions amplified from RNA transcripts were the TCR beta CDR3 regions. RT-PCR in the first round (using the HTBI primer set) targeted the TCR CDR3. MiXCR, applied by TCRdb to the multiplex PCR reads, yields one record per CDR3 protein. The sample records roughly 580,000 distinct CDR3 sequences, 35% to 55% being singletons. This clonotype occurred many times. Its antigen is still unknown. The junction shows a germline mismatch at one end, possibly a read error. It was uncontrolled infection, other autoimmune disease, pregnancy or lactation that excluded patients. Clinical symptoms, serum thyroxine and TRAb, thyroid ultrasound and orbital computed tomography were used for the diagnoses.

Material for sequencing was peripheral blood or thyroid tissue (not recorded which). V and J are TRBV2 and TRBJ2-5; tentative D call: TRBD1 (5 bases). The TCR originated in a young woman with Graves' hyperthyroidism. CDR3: CATSEGGAVETQYF. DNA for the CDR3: TGTGCCACCAGTGAAGGTGGGGCCGTCGAGACCCAGTACTTC.